This record concerns one TCR beta chain sequence. Antigen unknown. The primer mix had 60 Vbeta and 13 Jbeta primers. Libraries were prepared by immunoSEQ multiplex PCR; TCRdb keeps only in-frame clonotypes and omits some of them. The sample has just over 150,000 clones, approximately 82% seen once. These data originate in a study of cytomegalovirus exposure and HLA in healthy donors. The study, taken as a whole, reports: TCR beta chains associated with HLA were, in a later analysis, more clonally expanded than equally common others.

V dropped 7 bases and J dropped 5; count of bases not matched to a gene: 12. The CDR3 totals 16 residues. Germline V gene sequence: CDR1 LGHNA, CDR2 YNFKEQ. Donors counted as nominally healthy when sampled, yet unrecorded immune exposures were likely. The TCR originated in a woman aged 45-60 years in good health and CMV-seropositive. The rearrangement joins TRBV4-2 to TRBJ2-3; 10 bases agree with TRBD2. Sequenced sample: PBMCs. The CDR3 loop reads CASTPTSGETGDTQYF. The CDR3 DNA reads as TGTGCCAGCACACCTACTAGCGGGGAAACCGGAGATACGCAGTATTTT.